This T cell receptor beta chain was sequenced during a study of graft-versus-host responses after intestinal transplantation. As for this clone: As yet, its antigen is unknown.

This table comes from immunoSEQ multiplex PCR, and its TCRdb copy is limited to in-frame clones, with some not included. The top ten hold around 0.07% of the sample, which has 85,000 to 100,000 clones, about 90% seen once. CDR1 is LGHNA, CDR2 YNFKEQ, per germline. The CDR3 runs 14 residues. The V end lost 1 base, the J end lost 8 bases, and 11 bases lay between the germline ends. Study-wide results and caveats: Researchers found peak circulating GvH clone levels linked to early post-transplant HvG declines.

The origin of this receptor is a human donor who was the organ donor for an intestinal transplant. The chain joins TRBV4-2 to TRBJ1-4; D is unclear. This sample comprised unstimulated CD8+ T cells sorted from spleen or lymph node cells, obtained before transplant. The CDR3 bases are TGTGCCAGCAGCCAAGGGAGGACGGGCGAAAAACTGTTTTTT. This codes for CASSQGRTGEKLFF.